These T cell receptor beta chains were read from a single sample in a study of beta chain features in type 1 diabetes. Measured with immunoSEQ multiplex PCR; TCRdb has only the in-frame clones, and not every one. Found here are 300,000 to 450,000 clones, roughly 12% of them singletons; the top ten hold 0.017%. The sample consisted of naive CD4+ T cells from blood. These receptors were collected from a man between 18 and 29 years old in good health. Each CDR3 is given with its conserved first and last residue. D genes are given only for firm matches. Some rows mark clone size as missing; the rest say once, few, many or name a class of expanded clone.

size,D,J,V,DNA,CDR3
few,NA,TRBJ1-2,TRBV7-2,TGTGCCAGCAGCTCCTCTTTGACAAGTATCTATGGCTACACCTTC,CASSSSLTSIYGYTF
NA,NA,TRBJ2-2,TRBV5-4,TGTGCCAGCAGCTTGTACGGCCCGAGGGCCGGGGAGCTGTTTTTT,CASSLYGPRAGELFF
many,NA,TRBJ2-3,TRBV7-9,TGTGCCAGCAGCAAACGACAGGGAGGTTGGGAAGATACGCAGTATTTT,CASSKRQGGWEDTQYF
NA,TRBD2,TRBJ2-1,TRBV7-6,TGTGCCAGCAGCTTAGCGTACAGCGGGGGGACAAATGAGCAGTTCTTC,CASSLAYSGGTNEQFF
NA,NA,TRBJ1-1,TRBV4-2,TGTGCCAGCAGCCAAGTTACAGGGCCCACTGAAGCTTTCTTC,CASSQVTGPTEAFF
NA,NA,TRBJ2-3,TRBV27,TGTGCCAGCAGTCCAAGACTAGGAACAGATACGCAGTATTTT,CASSPRLGTDTQYF
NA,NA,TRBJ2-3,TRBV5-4,TGTGCCAGCACCAAAACGACGCAGGGGCCCACAGATACGCAGTATTTT,CASTKTTQGPTDTQYF
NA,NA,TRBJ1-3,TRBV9,TGTGCCAGCAGCGTAAGGACAGCTGGAAACACCATATATTTT,CASSVRTAGNTIYF
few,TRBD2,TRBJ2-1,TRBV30,TGTGCCTGCGGACTAGCGGGACTCTACAATGAGCAGTTCTTC,CACGLAGLYNEQFF
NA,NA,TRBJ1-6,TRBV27,TGTGCCAGCAGTTTCTTGGGGGGTCCCCTCTCCTATAATTCACCCCTCCACTTT,CASSFLGGPLSYNSPLHF
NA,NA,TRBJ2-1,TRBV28,TGTGCCAGCAGTCTTAGCGGCCATGGTGTTGAGCAGTTCTTC,CASSLSGHGVEQFF
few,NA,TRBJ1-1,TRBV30,TGTGCCTGGACCCGCGGGCAGTGGAACACTGAAGCTTTCTTT,CAWTRGQWNTEAFF
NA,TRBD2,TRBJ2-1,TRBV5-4,TGTGCCAGCAGCCCCCGGACGGCTAGCGGGTACAATGAGCAGTTCTTC,CASSPRTASGYNEQFF
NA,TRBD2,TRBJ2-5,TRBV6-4,TGTGCCAGCTCCCGGCGTCCGGCGGAAAAGACTAGCGGGAGGAAAGAGACCCAGTACTTC,CASSRRPAEKTSGRKETQYF
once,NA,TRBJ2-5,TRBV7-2,TGTGCCAGCAGCTTAATCCGGGGAGTAGAGACCCAGTACTTC,CASSLIRGVETQYF
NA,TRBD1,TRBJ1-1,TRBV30,TGTGCCTGGAGTCCCCGCGGGTACAGGGGCACTGAAGCTTTCTTT,CAWSPRGYRGTEAFF
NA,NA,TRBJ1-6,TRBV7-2,TGTGCCAGCAGCTCTAGCGGGGGCTCACCCCTCCACTTT,CASSSSGGSPLHF
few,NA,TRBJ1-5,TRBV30,TGTGCCTGGAGTGTGCGGGGAAACCAGCCCCAGCATTTT,CAWSVRGNQPQHF
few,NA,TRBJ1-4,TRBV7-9,TGTGCCAGCAGCTTAGGGGCGGACAGCATCAATGAAAAACTGTTTTTT,CASSLGADSINEKLFF
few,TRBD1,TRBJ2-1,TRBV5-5,TGTGCCAGCAGCACCTGGGGGACAGGGTACAATGAGCAGTTCTTC,CASSTWGTGYNEQFF
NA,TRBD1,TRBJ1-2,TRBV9,TGTGCCAGCAGTCAAGGGGGCGCGGCTGGCTACACCTTC,CASSQGGAAGYTF
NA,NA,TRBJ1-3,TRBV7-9,TGTGCCAGCAGCTTAGCCTCAGGGCTCGGAAACACCATATATTTT,CASSLASGLGNTIYF
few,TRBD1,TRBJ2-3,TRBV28,TGTGCCAGCAGAACCTCGGGACAGGGCCACACAGATACGCAGTATTTT,CASRTSGQGHTDTQYF
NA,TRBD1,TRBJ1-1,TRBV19,TGTGCCAGTAATACAGGGGCGGCGAACACTGAAGCTTTCTTT,CASNTGAANTEAFF
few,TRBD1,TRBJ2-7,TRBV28,TGTGCCAGCAGGATAGGACAGGGCTACGAGCAGTACTTC,CASRIGQGYEQYF
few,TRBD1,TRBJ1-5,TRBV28,TGTGCCAGCAGGGACCCCGACAGGGTCAATCAGCCCCAGCATTTT,CASRDPDRVNQPQHF
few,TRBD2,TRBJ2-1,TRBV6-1,TGTGCCAGCAGTGAAGCCTTTGGGACTAGTCTGCTTGAGCAGTTCTTC,CASSEAFGTSLLEQFF
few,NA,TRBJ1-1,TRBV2,TGTGCCAGCAGTGTCGGCGAGGACACTGAAGCTTTCTTT,CASSVGEDTEAFF
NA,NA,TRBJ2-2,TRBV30,TGTGCCTGGATGACGGAGAGGAGCACCGGGGAGCTGTTTTTT,CAWMTERSTGELFF
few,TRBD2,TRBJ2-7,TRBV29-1,TGCAGCGTTGAAGCGGGGGGTTCCTACGAGCAGTACTTC,CSVEAGGSYEQYF
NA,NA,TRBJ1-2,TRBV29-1,TGCAGCGTTGGAGAGAGAGAAGAAAACTATGGCTACACCTTC,CSVGEREENYGYTF
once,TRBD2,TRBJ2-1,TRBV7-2,TGTGCCAGCAGCTTTACGTGGGAGGGGTACAATGAGCAGTTCTTC,CASSFTWEGYNEQFF
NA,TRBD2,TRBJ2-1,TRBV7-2,TGTGCCAGCAGCGGTAGCGGGGGGGACTACAATGAGCAGTTCTTC,CASSGSGGDYNEQFF
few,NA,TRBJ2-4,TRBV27,TGTGCCAGCAGTTTCCGCGGGGAGGCCAAAAACATTCAGTACTTC,CASSFRGEAKNIQYF
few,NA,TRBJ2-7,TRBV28,TGTGCCAGCAGGACAACCAGTGTACGGTACGAGCAGTACTTC,CASRTTSVRYEQYF
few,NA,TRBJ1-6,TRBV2,TGTGCCAGCAGAGAAGGGGACTGGAATTCACCCCTCCACTTT,CASREGDWNSPLHF
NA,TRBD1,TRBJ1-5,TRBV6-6,TGTGCCAGCACACAGGGGGCATGGCAGCCCCAGCATTTT,CASTQGAWQPQHF
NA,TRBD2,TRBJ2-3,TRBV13,TGTGCCAGCAGCTCAAGACTAGCGGGGGTTGGCACAGATACGCAGTATTTT,CASSSRLAGVGTDTQYF
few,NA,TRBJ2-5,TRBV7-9,TGTGCCAGCAGCTTCCTCCTCGCGGCAGTCCAAGAGACCCAGTACTTC,CASSFLLAAVQETQYF
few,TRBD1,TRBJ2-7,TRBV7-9,TGTGCCAGCCACCGGGACAGTAACTACGAGCAGTACTTC,CASHRDSNYEQYF
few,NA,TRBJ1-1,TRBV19,TGTGCCAGTAGTATGGCTGGGCTGCCGGACACTGAAGCTTTCTTT,CASSMAGLPDTEAFF
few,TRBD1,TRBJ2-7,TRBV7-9,TGTGCCAGCAGTCATGACAGGGGCGGGCAGTACTTC,CASSHDRGGQYF
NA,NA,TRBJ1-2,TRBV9,TGTGCCAGCAGCACTCCTATGAGGCACTATGGCTACACCTTC,CASSTPMRHYGYTF
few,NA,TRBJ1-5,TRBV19,TGTGCCAGTAGTCAGCGGACCAATCAGCCCCAGCATTTT,CASSQRTNQPQHF
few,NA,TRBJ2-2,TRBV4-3,TGCGCCAGCAGCCAAGTGTGGCAGGGTACCGGGGAGCTGTTTTTT,CASSQVWQGTGELFF
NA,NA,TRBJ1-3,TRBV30,TGTGCCTGGACAGGGTACCCTGGAAACACCATATATTTT,CAWTGYPGNTIYF
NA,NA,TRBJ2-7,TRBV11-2,TGTGCCAGCAGCTTTAATCCACAGGGAGTTTACGAGCAGTACTTC,CASSFNPQGVYEQYF
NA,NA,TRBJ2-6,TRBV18,TGTGCCAGCTCACCAGTGGAGGGGCAGACCTCTGGGGCCAACGTCCTGACTTTC,CASSPVEGQTSGANVLTF
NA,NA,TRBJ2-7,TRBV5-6,TGTGCCAGCAGCCTGGTCGGGATACTCTACGAGCAGTACTTC,CASSLVGILYEQYF
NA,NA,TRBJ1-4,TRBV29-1,TGCAGCGTGTGGCAGGTTAATGAAAAACTGTTTTTT,CSVWQVNEKLFF
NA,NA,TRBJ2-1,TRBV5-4,TGTGCCAGCAGCTGGCCGGACATGAACCCTTACAATGAGCAGTTCTTC,CASSWPDMNPYNEQFF